This is a list of T cell receptor beta chains from one sample in a study of blood T cell repertoires in COVID-19. The data were produced by immunoSEQ multiplex PCR, yet TCRdb's version contains in-frame clones alone and is incomplete. The sample carries 140,000 or so clones, roughly 84% recorded once. Sequencing was performed on peripheral blood. These receptors all stem from a man younger than 45 with COVID-19, enrolled during active disease. Each CDR3 is given with its conserved first and last residue. Fields, in order: V gene, D gene, clone size, J gene, CDR3 protein, CDR3 DNA. The D gene is left open where the match is weak. Some rows have no size entry. The others give once, few or many, or a class for an expanded clone.

>TRBV27|TRBD1|-|TRBJ2-7
CASSFRGQGAHEQYF
TGTGCCAGCAGTTTCCGGGGACAGGGGGCCCACGAGCAGTACTTC
>TRBV6-5|TRBD1|-|TRBJ1-4
CASRTGVWEKLFF
TGTGCCAGCAGGACAGGGGTGTGGGAAAAACTGTTTTTT
>TRBV10-2|-|-|TRBJ1-1
CASSEPGSGTTEAFF
TGCGCCAGCAGTGAACCGGGGTCAGGGACTACTGAAGCTTTCTTT
>TRBV10-3|-|many|TRBJ1-4
CAISGQAGNEKLFF
TGTGCCATCAGTGGACAGGCCGGTAATGAAAAACTGTTTTTT
>TRBV7-2|TRBD1|-|TRBJ1-1
CASSLGGQPSDFF
TGTGCCAGCAGCTTGGGGGGACAGCCTTCTGATTTCTTT
>TRBV2|TRBD2|-|TRBJ2-3
CASPTSGGTDTQYF
TGTGCCAGCCCGACTAGCGGGGGCACAGATACGCAGTATTTT
>TRBV11-1|-|-|TRBJ2-5
CASSWLVGQETQYF
TGTGCCAGCAGCTGGTTAGTCGGCCAAGAGACCCAGTACTTC
>TRBV30|-|-|TRBJ2-7
CAWSDTYEQYF
TGTGCCTGGAGTGACACCTACGAGCAGTACTTC
>TRBV10-3|TRBD2|-|TRBJ2-2
CAISESGIAGTGELFF
TGTGCCATCAGTGAGTCTGGGATAGCGGGCACCGGGGAGCTGTTTTTT
>TRBV5-4|-|-|TRBJ2-3
CASSLVASSTDTQYF
TGTGCCAGCAGCTTGGTGGCCTCTAGCACAGATACGCAGTATTTT
>TRBV28|-|-|TRBJ1-5
CASRSPKLSNQPQHF
TGTGCCAGCAGGTCCCCTAAGTTGAGCAATCAGCCCCAGCATTTT
>TRBV9|-|-|TRBJ2-3
CASSVAGQTDTQYF
TGTGCCAGCAGCGTAGCAGGTCAGACAGATACGCAGTATTTT
>TRBV6-2/TRBV6-3|-|once|TRBJ2-3
CASSYSSGSTDTQYF
TGTGCCAGCAGTTACTCGAGCGGCAGCACAGATACGCAGTATTTT
>TRBV7-9|TRBD1|-|TRBJ1-2
CASSPGQGAINYGYTF
TGTGCCAGCAGCCCGGGACAGGGGGCGATCAACTATGGCTACACCTTC
>TRBV9|-|once|TRBJ1-3
CASSVALFGGADTIYF
TGTGCCAGCAGCGTAGCCCTCTTTGGGGGGGCAGACACCATATATTTT
>TRBV10-2|-|-|TRBJ2-3
CASSIEQVSSTSTDTQYF
TGCGCCAGCAGTATAGAACAGGTCTCTTCCACTAGCACAGATACGCAGTATTTT
>TRBV2|-|-|TRBJ1-1
CASRGRGRNTEAFF
TGTGCCAGCAGGGGGAGGGGGAGAAACACTGAAGCTTTCTTT
>TRBV2|TRBD2|-|TRBJ2-3
CASNLGLAGGPPGDTQYF
TGTGCCAGCAACCTGGGACTAGCGGGAGGGCCCCCCGGTGATACGCAGTATTTT
>TRBV6-6|-|few|TRBJ2-3
CASEGLTDTQYF
TGTGCCAGCGAGGGTTTGACAGATACGCAGTATTTT
>TRBV19|-|-|TRBJ1-4
CASSPQGEAEKLFF
TGTGCCAGTAGTCCCCAGGGCGAAGCTGAAAAACTGTTTTTT
>TRBV7-3|-|-|TRBJ2-1
CASSLTSYNEQFF
TGTGCCAGCAGCTTAACGTCGTACAATGAGCAGTTCTTC